Listed here is a single TCR beta chain. This entry comes from a study of blood T cell repertoires in COVID-19. Seattle patients were enrolled while actively infected and followed longitudinally. This table comes from immunoSEQ multiplex PCR, and its TCRdb copy is limited to in-frame clones, with some not included. This table has about 250,000 clones, almost 90% appearing once. The TCR sequence derives from a woman aged 60-75 years with COVID-19, enrolled during active disease. What was sequenced was peripheral blood.

In nucleotides, the CDR3 is TGTGCCAGCTCACCCGGACAGGGAAGCTATGGCTACACCTTC. It translates to CASSPGQGSYGYTF. The rearrangement links TRBV18 to TRBJ1-2; 8 bases align to TRBD1. The V gene end was trimmed by 3 bases and the J gene end by 4 bases; junction bases not matched to a gene: 4. This CDR3 contains 14 residues. CDR1 KGHSH and CDR2 LQKENI come from the germline V gene.